What follows are 5 T cell receptor beta chains derived from one specimen sequenced in a study of HIV-infected patients and healthy controls. TCRdb reprocessed the 5' RACE reads with MiXCR, giving one entry per CDR3 protein. The sample lists 70,000 or so distinct CDR3 sequences, roughly a sixth seen once, with under 6% in the top ten. The sequencing sample was made of CD4+ T cells from blood. These receptors all stem from a human donor in good health.

The CDR3 is CASSRGGTAAKNIQYF. The CDR3 nucleotides read TGTGCCAGCAGCAGAGGTGGCACCGCTGCCAAAAACATTCAGTACTTC. The chain joins TRBV7-2 to TRBJ2-4; D call uncertain. The length of the CDR3 is 16 residues. The germline V gene has CDR1 SGHTA and CDR2 FQGNSA. Trimming cost V 5 bases and J 1 base, with 15 bases left between them.

This clonotype showed up many times. The J gene is TRBJ2-7, the V gene TRBV10-3, with TRBD2 identical over 10 bases. The CDR3 is 15 amino acids. The germline V gene has CDR1 ENHRY and CDR2 SYGVKD. V shed 2 bases and J 6 bases; nucleotides not matched to a gene: 7. The CDR3 nucleotides are TGTGCCATCAGTGAGCTAGCGGGAGTGTCGGCCGAGCAGTACTTC. It yields the protein CAISELAGVSAEQYF.

The rearrangement uses TRBV29-1 and TRBJ2-2; TRBD2 agrees at 13 bases. After removal of 6 bases from V and 4 bases from J, the junction contained 11 bases not matched to a gene. CDR1 and CDR2 from the germline V gene are SQVTM and ANQGSEA. This CDR3 spans 17 amino acids. The CDR3, as DNA: TGCAGCGTAGCGAGACTAGCGGGAGGTCCGGGCACCGGGGAGCTGTTTTTT. This translates into CSVARLAGGPGTGELFF.

On this clonotype itself: Here the CDR3 omits its conserved ending phenylalanine or tryptophan, so a read error is the likely source. The DNA is omitted, as the CDR3 cannot be located on it reliably, and the CDR3 follows TCRdb's listing. The J gene is TRBJ2-5, the V gene TRBV12-3 or TRBV12-4; TRBD1, the table's D call, was not compared with the DNA. Counting both end residues, the CDR3 totals 12 amino acids. The CDR3: CASSSSTGPLGV.

This clonotype was observed at least ten times. This sequence joins TRBV6-5 and TRBJ1-2, with TRBD1 as a possible D gene (5 bases). Germline loops: CDR1 MNHEY, CDR2 SVGAGI. This CDR3 has 14 residues. V dropped 7 bases and J dropped 9 bases, with 21 bases sitting between them. CDR3 coding DNA: TGTGCCAGCACCGTAGACAGTACCACATATCGCTACACCTTC. Its protein product is CASTVDSTTYRYTF.